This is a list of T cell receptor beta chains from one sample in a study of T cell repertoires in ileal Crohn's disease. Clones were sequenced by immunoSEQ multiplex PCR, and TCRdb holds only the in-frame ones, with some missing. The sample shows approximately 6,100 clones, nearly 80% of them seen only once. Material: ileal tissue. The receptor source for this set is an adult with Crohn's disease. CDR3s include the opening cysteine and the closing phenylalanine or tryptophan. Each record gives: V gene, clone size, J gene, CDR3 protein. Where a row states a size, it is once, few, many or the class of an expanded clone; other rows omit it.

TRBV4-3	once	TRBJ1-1	CASSQDRGSSNTEAFF
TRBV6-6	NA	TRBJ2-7	CASSVPGTGWFYEQYF
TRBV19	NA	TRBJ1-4	CASSQTGTGDEKLFF
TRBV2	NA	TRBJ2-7	CASSPSPYEQYF
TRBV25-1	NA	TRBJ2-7	CASSASSGEQYF
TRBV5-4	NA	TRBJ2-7	CASSSPAGSSGEQYF
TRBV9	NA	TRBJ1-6	CASRRGNTADSPLHF
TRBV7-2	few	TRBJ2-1	CASSRTSGIGEQFF
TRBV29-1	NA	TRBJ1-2	CSVGDIWGYTF
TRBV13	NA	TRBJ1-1	CASSSSDTQDTEAFF
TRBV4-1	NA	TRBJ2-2	CASRDRGESGELFF
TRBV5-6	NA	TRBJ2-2	CASSPSIAGQLNTGELFF
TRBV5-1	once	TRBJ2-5	CASSLQGPPEPQYF
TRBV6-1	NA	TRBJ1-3	CASTSTGGGNTIYF
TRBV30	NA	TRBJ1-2	CACSMNLGSYTF
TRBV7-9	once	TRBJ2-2	CASNRADTGELFF
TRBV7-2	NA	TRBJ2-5	CASSLGAFGTSGQETQYF
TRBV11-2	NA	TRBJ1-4	CASSLGLQEKLFF
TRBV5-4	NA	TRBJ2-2	CASSMDLAATGELFF
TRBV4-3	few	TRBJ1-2	CASSQDRTSGVGYTF
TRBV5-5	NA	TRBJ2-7	CASSLGTAPSYEQYF
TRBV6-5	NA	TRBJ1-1	CASRGYSTEAFF
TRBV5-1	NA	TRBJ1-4	CASSLGDRATNEKLFF
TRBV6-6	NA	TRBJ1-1	CASSSSGRNTEAFF
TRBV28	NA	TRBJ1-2	CASSLWDRLRGYGYTF
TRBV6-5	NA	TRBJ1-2	CASSSGTAASF
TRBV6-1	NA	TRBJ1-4	CASSETGTGNEKLFF
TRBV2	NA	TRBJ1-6	CASTTSYNSPLHF
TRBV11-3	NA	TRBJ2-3	CASSLGSVTDTQYF
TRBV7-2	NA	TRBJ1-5	CASSLNGQGYQPQHF
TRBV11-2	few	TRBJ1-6	CASSLDSPLHF
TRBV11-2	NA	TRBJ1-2	CASSLVPGVGYTF
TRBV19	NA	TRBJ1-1	CASTSGLSGGTEAFF
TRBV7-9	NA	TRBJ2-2	CASSLIHGRASGELFF
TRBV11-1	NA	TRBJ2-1	CASSPRPMEGEQFF
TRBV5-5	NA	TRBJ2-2	CASSLAPGAGELFF
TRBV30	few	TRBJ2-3	CAWNTLAGSTDTQYF
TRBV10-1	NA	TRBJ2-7	CASSESVTDEQYF
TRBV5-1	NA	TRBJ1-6	CASSLNRGNSPLHF
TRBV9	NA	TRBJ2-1	CASSVSATLGETSGRGNEQFF
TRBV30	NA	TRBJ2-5	CALGPGGTQYF